The T cell receptor (beta chain) described here comes from a study of vaccination and CD4 T cells after COVID-19. Study-level background: Blood was drawn a median around 71 days post second dose, range 14 to 241.

Regarding this clonotype: Its target is unknown.

TCRdb recomputed calls from the PCR reads with MiXCR, one row per CDR3 protein. Among about 39,000 distinct CDR3 sequences listed, 36% were seen once. Time point indicated: late sampling 161 to 241 days after vaccination in a few convalescent patients. Germline loops: CDR1 WNHNN, CDR2 SYGVQD (reference sequence). Trimming cost V 7 bases and J 2 bases, with 10 bases left between them. The length of the CDR3 is 13 residues. The study's findings and limits: Looking at convalescent patients, 304 of their 307 vaccine-specific clones were spike mono-reactive. Convalescent participants were relatively few, and none had early post-infection timepoints studied. Median SARS-CoV-2-reactive clonotype numbers went up from roughly 21 to 40, but not significantly.

This rearrangement joins TRBV10-1 to TRBJ2-3; D remains ambiguous. This TCR was sampled from a human donor who had recovered from COVID-19. The material was CD4+ T cells from blood, obtained about 7 months after SARS-CoV-2 vaccination. DNA for the CDR3: TGCGCCAGCACCATGATCCCCACAGATACGCAGTATTTT. Encoded protein: CASTMIPTDTQYF.